The 8 T cell receptor beta chains presented below share a single source sample, sequenced in a study of blood T cell repertoires in COVID-19. Some clones are missing from TCRdb's copy, which holds only in-frame ones; the method was immunoSEQ multiplex PCR. In the table there are under 90,000 clones, roughly 85% of which are singletons. What was sequenced was peripheral blood. These receptors were taken from a man aged 60 to 75 with acute or convalescent COVID-19.

The chain is built from TRBV20-1 and TRBJ2-2; D is unclear. The germline V and J ends were trimmed by 3 bases and 1 base, with 6 bases remaining between them. The CDR3 is 13 residues long. Germline CDR1 and CDR2: DFQATT and SNEGSKA (reference sequence). The CDR3 reads CSASALNTGELFF. The CDR3 DNA sequence: TGCAGTGCTAGTGCCCTGAACACCGGGGAGCTGTTTTTT.

V gene TRBV7-9 combines with J gene TRBJ1-2, with D possibly TRBD1 on 6 matching bases. This CDR3 has 15 amino acids. Trimming stripped 5 bases from V and 2 bases from J, with 15 bases between. Germline CDR1 is SEHNR and CDR2 is FQNEAQ (reference sequence). CDR3 coding DNA: TGTGCCAGCAGCCTACCACAGGGAACCAACTATGGCTACACCTTC. It codes for CASSLPQGTNYGYTF.

The CDR3: CATSPREGTNEKLFF. CDR3 coding DNA: TGTGCCACCAGCCCAAGGGAGGGCACTAATGAAAAACTGTTTTTT. The rearrangement joins TRBV15 to TRBJ1-4; no clear D gene. Deletions cut 5 bases from V and 2 bases from J, with 12 bases between. Germline values: CDR1 LNHNV, CDR2 YYDKDF (reference sequence). This CDR3 has 15 residues.

V is TRBV19 and J is TRBJ1-6; 9 nucleotides agree with TRBD1. The germline gives CDR1 LNHDA, CDR2 SQIVND (reference sequence). J lost 10 bases, V lost 8 bases, and 9 bases had no gene match. The CDR3 consists of 14 residues. The CDR3 nucleotides are TGTGCCAGTCGCCGGGGACAGGGTGGCTCACCCCTCCACTTT. It yields the protein CASRRGQGGSPLHF.

The chain recombines TRBV27 with TRBJ1-3, with D maybe TRBD1 (6 bases). Per germline, CDR1 MNHEY and CDR2 SMNVEV (reference sequence). The CDR3 covers 15 residues. Trimming removed 5 bases at V and 0 bases at J, with 11 bases between. The CDR3: CASSITGSSGNTIYF. In DNA, the CDR3 is TGTGCCAGCAGTATCACAGGGAGCTCTGGAAACACCATATATTTT.

The V and J genes are TRBV7-9 and TRBJ1-1; 8 bases map to TRBD1. Germline CDR1 SEHNR, CDR2 FQNEAQ (reference sequence). V was clipped by 1 base and J by 6 bases; unmatched bases: 1. The CDR3 spans 13 residues. The CDR3: CASSLDRGAEAFF. CDR3 coding DNA: TGTGCCAGCAGCTTAGACAGGGGGGCTGAAGCTTTCTTT.

The chain employs TRBV10-3 and TRBJ1-3; TRBD1 matches at 9 bases. The germline CDR1 and CDR2 sequences are ENHRY and SYGVKD. V shed 5 bases and J 0 bases; nucleotides not matched to a gene: 5. The CDR3 is 16 residues long. CDR3 residues: CAISRDRVGSGNTIYF. The CDR3 coding sequence is TGTGCCATCAGTCGGGACAGGGTCGGCTCTGGAAACACCATATATTTT.

V and J are TRBV25-1 and TRBJ1-5; 8 bases match TRBD1. The J segment lost 5 bases and the V segment lost 6 bases, leaving 6 bases of the junction unmatched. Per the germline V gene, CDR1 is MGHDK and CDR2 is SYGVNS. The CDR3 is 14 amino acids. CDR3 amino acids: CASSETGAYQPQHF. The CDR3, as DNA: TGTGCCAGCAGCGAGACAGGGGCCTATCAGCCCCAGCATTTT.